These T cell receptor beta chains were read from a single sample in a study of blood T cell repertoires in COVID-19. Assay: immunoSEQ multiplex PCR; the TCRdb copy retains only in-frame clones and omits some. This sample carries roughly 92,000 clones, roughly 87% of them seen once, and the ten largest clones take 4.9%. The sequencing sample was made of peripheral blood. These receptor sequences come from an elderly woman with acute or convalescent COVID-19. Both conserved end residues are part of each CDR3. Fields, in order: J gene, V gene, clone size, CDR3 protein. Some rows have no size entry. The others give once, few or many, or a class for an expanded clone.

J gene: TRBJ2-3; V gene: TRBV15; clone size: NA; CDR3 protein: CATSRRFRTGQGDTQYF
J gene: TRBJ1-2; V gene: TRBV10-3; clone size: few; CDR3 protein: CAINDRGAPNYGYTF
J gene: TRBJ2-3; V gene: TRBV19; clone size: NA; CDR3 protein: CASSTSQGDTQYF
J gene: TRBJ1-5; V gene: TRBV19; clone size: NA; CDR3 protein: CASSPGQGLLKGNQPQHF
J gene: TRBJ2-1; V gene: TRBV29-1; clone size: NA; CDR3 protein: CSVEDSQDYNEQFF
J gene: TRBJ2-3; V gene: TRBV5-4; clone size: NA; CDR3 protein: CASSPEASIDTQYF
J gene: TRBJ1-1; V gene: TRBV7-3; clone size: NA; CDR3 protein: CASSSRRGTEAFF
J gene: TRBJ2-2; V gene: TRBV13; clone size: few; CDR3 protein: CASSFGLAGHTGELFF
J gene: TRBJ1-4; V gene: TRBV14; clone size: NA; CDR3 protein: CASSPLTGEKLFF
J gene: TRBJ1-1; V gene: TRBV3-1/TRBV3-2; clone size: NA; CDR3 protein: CASSPSQGTEAFF
J gene: TRBJ2-5; V gene: TRBV19; clone size: NA; CDR3 protein: CASSTRPGLAGGYETQYF
J gene: TRBJ2-7; V gene: TRBV14; clone size: NA; CDR3 protein: CASSQSTSGIWNEQYF
J gene: TRBJ1-2; V gene: TRBV7-9; clone size: NA; CDR3 protein: CASRPPPRIGNGYTF
J gene: TRBJ2-2; V gene: TRBV19; clone size: NA; CDR3 protein: CANPPSSGSAGELFF
J gene: TRBJ1-2; V gene: TRBV20-1; clone size: NA; CDR3 protein: CSAREREGYTF
J gene: TRBJ2-7; V gene: TRBV6-2/TRBV6-3; clone size: NA; CDR3 protein: CASSWTGSSYEQYF
J gene: TRBJ2-5; V gene: TRBV2; clone size: NA; CDR3 protein: CASSEVPAGRQETQYF
J gene: TRBJ1-1; V gene: TRBV6-5; clone size: NA; CDR3 protein: CASSQSGQGRTEAFF
J gene: TRBJ1-4; V gene: TRBV19; clone size: NA; CDR3 protein: CASSARTGGGNEKLFF
J gene: TRBJ1-2; V gene: TRBV11-1; clone size: NA; CDR3 protein: CASSLRVAVGYTF
J gene: TRBJ2-1; V gene: TRBV14; clone size: NA; CDR3 protein: CASSQDRGQGYNEQFF
J gene: TRBJ1-6; V gene: TRBV7-3; clone size: NA; CDR3 protein: CASSPGQGSSPLHF
J gene: TRBJ2-7; V gene: TRBV5-1; clone size: NA; CDR3 protein: CASSLGDVGVLGYEQYF
J gene: TRBJ2-5; V gene: TRBV11-2; clone size: NA; CDR3 protein: CASSPGLLAGGPQETQYF
J gene: TRBJ2-1; V gene: TRBV5-1; clone size: NA; CDR3 protein: CASSFRGFSSYNEQFF
J gene: TRBJ2-1; V gene: TRBV7-2; clone size: NA; CDR3 protein: CASSLELRGQFF
J gene: TRBJ2-1; V gene: TRBV2; clone size: NA; CDR3 protein: CASSDRRSGRGSYNEQFF
J gene: TRBJ1-4; V gene: TRBV5-1; clone size: NA; CDR3 protein: CASSPGDRGKEKLFF
J gene: TRBJ1-6; V gene: TRBV7-2; clone size: NA; CDR3 protein: CASSFSQNSPLHF
J gene: TRBJ1-3; V gene: TRBV25-1; clone size: NA; CDR3 protein: CASSGQVSGNTIYF
J gene: TRBJ2-7; V gene: TRBV10-3; clone size: once; CDR3 protein: CASGQPGYEQYF
J gene: TRBJ1-4; V gene: TRBV12-5; clone size: NA; CDR3 protein: CASGPGQGNREKLFF
J gene: TRBJ1-1; V gene: TRBV5-1; clone size: few; CDR3 protein: CASSYIRRTLEAFF
J gene: TRBJ2-1; V gene: TRBV4-3; clone size: NA; CDR3 protein: CASSQTSGGTPYNEQFF
J gene: TRBJ1-2; V gene: TRBV4-3; clone size: NA; CDR3 protein: CASSPGVSNRYGYTF
J gene: TRBJ2-5; V gene: TRBV6-5; clone size: NA; CDR3 protein: CASRGPWGHRTQYF
J gene: TRBJ2-7; V gene: TRBV7-2; clone size: NA; CDR3 protein: CASSLPGQGYEQYF
J gene: TRBJ1-4; V gene: TRBV4-2; clone size: NA; CDR3 protein: CASSQDGTGTATNEKLFF
J gene: TRBJ2-7; V gene: TRBV12-3/TRBV12-4; clone size: few; CDR3 protein: CASTRDVYEQYF
J gene: TRBJ1-1; V gene: TRBV6-2/TRBV6-3; clone size: NA; CDR3 protein: CASSPERDRQNTEAFF
J gene: TRBJ2-1; V gene: TRBV25-1; clone size: once; CDR3 protein: CASSSSGAYLDEQFF
J gene: TRBJ1-2; V gene: TRBV6-4; clone size: NA; CDR3 protein: CASSLSDRGEYGYTF
J gene: TRBJ2-1; V gene: TRBV19; clone size: NA; CDR3 protein: CASTRDRGLYNEQFF
J gene: TRBJ1-2; V gene: TRBV28; clone size: NA; CDR3 protein: CASIQGANKYYGYTF
J gene: TRBJ2-1; V gene: TRBV7-6; clone size: NA; CDR3 protein: CASSLGGVMSSYNEQFF
J gene: TRBJ2-5; V gene: TRBV7-6; clone size: NA; CDR3 protein: CASSLAGSTGPETQYF
J gene: TRBJ1-2; V gene: TRBV7-2; clone size: NA; CDR3 protein: CASSLDRDRGRRNGYTF
J gene: TRBJ1-4; V gene: TRBV11-2; clone size: NA; CDR3 protein: CASSYWTGGTNEKLFF
J gene: TRBJ2-3; V gene: TRBV13; clone size: NA; CDR3 protein: CASSLGLAGGSTDTQYF
J gene: TRBJ1-2; V gene: TRBV30; clone size: NA; CDR3 protein: CAWSVAGKSYGYTF
J gene: TRBJ2-5; V gene: TRBV27; clone size: NA; CDR3 protein: CASSSDRGGAQYF
J gene: TRBJ1-3; V gene: TRBV19; clone size: NA; CDR3 protein: CASSIRGRLGTKYGNTIYF
J gene: TRBJ2-4; V gene: TRBV5-1; clone size: NA; CDR3 protein: CASSFEAGVIRPQYF
J gene: TRBJ2-4; V gene: TRBV6-5; clone size: NA; CDR3 protein: CASRPRDRQNIQYF
J gene: TRBJ2-1; V gene: TRBV6-2/TRBV6-3; clone size: NA; CDR3 protein: CASSLIQGGEQFF